This is a list of T cell receptor beta chains from one sample in a study of blood T cells in healthy people across ages. TCRdb re-analysed the 5' RACE reads in MiXCR, keeping a single row per CDR3 protein. The sample yields 800,000 to 950,000 distinct CDR3 sequences, under 40% seen once. The sequenced sample consisted of blood. The receptor source for this set is a man aged 18 to 29 in good health. Each CDR3 is given with its conserved first and last residue. D genes are given only for firm matches. Some rows mark clone size as missing; the rest say once, few, many or name a class of expanded clone.

V: TRBV7-2; size: -; J: TRBJ2-1; D: TRBD2; DNA: TGTGCCAGCAGCTTAGCGCTCGGGGGGGGCGGCATGGGTGAGCAGTTCTTC; CDR3: CASSLALGGGGMGEQFF
V: TRBV4-3; size: -; J: TRBJ2-5; D: -; DNA: TGCGCCAGCAGCCGGGACAATCAAGAGACCCAGTACTTC; CDR3: CASSRDNQETQYF
V: TRBV28; size: few; J: TRBJ2-4; D: -; DNA: TGTGCCAGCATGACAGAAGCCAAAAACATTCAGTACTTC; CDR3: CASMTEAKNIQYF
V: TRBV20-1; size: few; J: TRBJ2-5; D: TRBD2; DNA: TGCAGTGCACAGATGTGGGGGGGGCAAGAGACCCAGTACTTC; CDR3: CSAQMWGGQETQYF
V: TRBV7-2; size: -; J: TRBJ2-1; D: TRBD2; DNA: TGTGCCAGCATCCGGGACTACGGCCTCCTTGAGCAGTTCTTC; CDR3: CASIRDYGLLEQFF
V: TRBV6-5; size: few; J: TRBJ2-1; D: -; DNA: TGTGCCAGCAGTTCTTGGAATGAGCAGTTCTTC; CDR3: CASSSWNEQFF
V: TRBV11-2; size: many; J: TRBJ2-5; D: -; DNA: TGTGCCAGCAGCTTAGTTCCAGGTCAAGAGGCCCAGTACTTC; CDR3: CASSLVPGQEAQYF
V: TRBV7-9; size: -; J: TRBJ2-3; D: -; DNA: TGTGCCAGCAGCTTAAATGAATTCCGGGACACCCGCACAGATACGCAGTATTTT; CDR3: CASSLNEFRDTRTDTQYF
V: TRBV15; size: -; J: TRBJ2-7; D: -; DNA: TGTGCCACCAGCGCAGAGGTTAACAGCCCATACGAGCAGTACTTC; CDR3: CATSAEVNSPYEQYF
V: TRBV5-1; size: few; J: TRBJ2-3; D: -; DNA: TGCGCCAGCAACGGGGACGGAAGCACAGATACGCAGTATTTT; CDR3: CASNGDGSTDTQYF
V: TRBV27; size: -; J: TRBJ1-5; D: -; DNA: TGTGCCAGCAGTTTAGTTAGGGGGCAGCCCCAGCATTTT; CDR3: CASSLVRGQPQHF
V: TRBV5-6; size: -; J: TRBJ2-1; D: -; DNA: TGTGCCAGCAGCTTGGAGGTCGGGGCCAATGAGCAGTTCTTC; CDR3: CASSLEVGANEQFF
V: TRBV29-1; size: -; J: TRBJ2-3; D: -; DNA: TGCAGCGATTTTCCCGGATTCACAGATACGCAGTATTTT; CDR3: CSDFPGFTDTQYF
V: TRBV2; size: -; J: TRBJ2-7; D: -; DNA: TGTGCCAGCAGTTGGGCTACCTACGAGCAGTACTTC; CDR3: CASSWATYEQYF
V: TRBV24-1; size: -; J: TRBJ2-2; D: -; DNA: TGTGCCACCTCCTTCACGGGGAGCCCCAACACCGGGGAGCTGTTTTTT; CDR3: CATSFTGSPNTGELFF
V: TRBV27; size: -; J: TRBJ2-1; D: -; DNA: TGTGCCAGCAGTTTGATGGCCCACAATAAGCAGTTCTTC; CDR3: CASSLMAHNKQFF
V: TRBV29-1; size: -; J: TRBJ2-2; D: -; DNA: TGCAGCGCCCTAAACAGGGAGAAGAACACCGGGGAGCTGTTTTTT; CDR3: CSALNREKNTGELFF
V: TRBV7-6; size: many; J: TRBJ2-3; D: -; DNA: TGTGCCAGCAGCCCCGACTTGCCCACAGATACGCAGTATTTT; CDR3: CASSPDLPTDTQYF
V: TRBV12-3/TRBV12-4; size: -; J: TRBJ2-7; D: -; DNA: TGTGCCAGCAGTCCCTCGGGGGTGGTAATGGGCAATGAGCAGTACTTC; CDR3: CASSPSGVVMGNEQYF
V: TRBV7-2; size: many; J: TRBJ2-1; D: -; DNA: TGTGCCAGCAGCCCTCGTGTTACGGCAGGGGAGTTCTTC; CDR3: CASSPRVTAGEFF
V: TRBV19; size: few; J: TRBJ2-1; D: -; DNA: TGTGCCAGTAGTAGGACTAGGGGGTCATACAATGAGCAGTTCTTC; CDR3: CASSRTRGSYNEQFF
V: TRBV20-1; size: -; J: TRBJ2-4; D: -; DNA: TGCAGTGCTGGTGACAGGTTCGGGACCAAAAACATTCAGTACTTC; CDR3: CSAGDRFGTKNIQYF
V: TRBV20-1; size: -; J: TRBJ2-2; D: -; DNA: TGCAGTGCTAGGGGAAACACCGGGGAGCTGTTTTTT; CDR3: CSARGNTGELFF
V: TRBV20-1; size: -; J: TRBJ1-2; D: -; DNA: TGCAGTGCTAGTAGCGTGCCCCTTGGGTATGGCTACACCTTC; CDR3: CSASSVPLGYGYTF
V: TRBV12-3/TRBV12-4; size: many; J: TRBJ2-3; D: TRBD2; DNA: TGTGCCAGCAGTACGGGACTAGCGGGGGGCACAGATACGCAGTATTTT; CDR3: CASSTGLAGGTDTQYF
V: TRBV20-1; size: once; J: TRBJ2-4; D: -; DNA: TGCAGTGCCCCGTGGGAATGGCTCGGTTTCAATGAGCAGTACTTC; CDR3: CSAPWEWLGFNEQYF
V: TRBV9; size: few; J: TRBJ2-7; D: -; DNA: TGTGCCAGCAGCGTGGGGATCTTCTCCCACGAGCAGTACTTC; CDR3: CASSVGIFSHEQYF
V: TRBV5-1; size: -; J: TRBJ1-5; D: TRBD1; DNA: TGCGCCAGCAGCTTTTCCCCGGGACAGGGGCAGAGAGGGGCTAGCAATCAGCCCCAGCATTTT; CDR3: CASSFSPGQGQRGASNQPQHF
V: TRBV4-2; size: many; J: TRBJ2-1; D: -; DNA: TGTGCCAGCAGCCAAGAAGCGCGTGGTAATGAGCAGTTCTTC; CDR3: CASSQEARGNEQFF
V: TRBV20-1; size: -; J: TRBJ1-5; D: -; DNA: TGCAGTGCTAGCGGAGGGGACGTCAATCAGCCCCAGCATTTT; CDR3: CSASGGDVNQPQHF
V: TRBV6-1; size: -; J: TRBJ2-3; D: -; DNA: TGTGCCAGCAGGGGGCCCGGGCCGGAACCGAGCACAGATACGCAGTATTTT; CDR3: CASRGPGPEPSTDTQYF
V: TRBV4-3; size: -; J: TRBJ1-6; D: TRBD1; DNA: TGCGCCAGCAACCAAGCGCCTATTAGGGGACAGGGGAACAATTCACCCCTCCACTTT; CDR3: CASNQAPIRGQGNNSPLHF
V: TRBV27; size: -; J: TRBJ2-7; D: -; DNA: TGTGCCAGCGGAAGAGACGGGGCCTACGAGCAGTACTTC; CDR3: CASGRDGAYEQYF
V: TRBV4-3; size: few; J: TRBJ2-1; D: TRBD2; DNA: TGCGCCAGCAGCCAAGATCTGACTAGCGGGGGGGCGGATGAGCAGTTCTTC; CDR3: CASSQDLTSGGADEQFF
V: TRBV6-5; size: -; J: TRBJ1-1; D: -; DNA: TGTGCCAGCAGTCCCCCGCAGGGTGACACTGAAGCTTTCTTT; CDR3: CASSPPQGDTEAFF
V: TRBV7-3; size: -; J: TRBJ1-1; D: -; DNA: TGTGCCAGCAGCCCTCCGGGACTCTGGAACACTGAAGCTTTCTTT; CDR3: CASSPPGLWNTEAFF
V: TRBV4-3; size: few; J: TRBJ2-5; D: -; DNA: TGCGCCAGCAGCCAAGAAGGGGTCGGCTACAATGAGCAGTACTTC; CDR3: CASSQEGVGYNEQYF
V: TRBV4-3; size: few; J: TRBJ1-2; D: TRBD1; DNA: TGCGCCAGCAGCCAAGATTTCGCTGGACAGGGAGTAGGCTACACCTTC; CDR3: CASSQDFAGQGVGYTF
V: TRBV7-9; size: -; J: TRBJ2-3; D: -; DNA: TGTGCCAGCAGCGTTCAGGCGTTCGCAGATACGCAGTATTTT; CDR3: CASSVQAFADTQYF
V: TRBV20-1; size: few; J: TRBJ2-5; D: TRBD2; DNA: TGCAGTGCTAGAGGGACTAGCGGGGGTGAGCAGTACTTC; CDR3: CSARGTSGGEQYF
V: TRBV4-3; size: -; J: TRBJ2-1; D: -; DNA: TGCACCAGCAGCCAAGATGAGAAGGGGGGAAGATACAATGAGCAGTTCTTC; CDR3: CTSSQDEKGGRYNEQFF
V: TRBV6-1; size: -; J: TRBJ2-5; D: TRBD2; DNA: TGTGCCAGCAGTGATGGTAGCGGGGAAGAGACCCAGTACTTC; CDR3: CASSDGSGEETQYF
V: TRBV6-5; size: -; J: TRBJ2-7; D: TRBD1; DNA: TGTGCCAGCAGCCGCGGACAGGCCAACTCCTACGAGCAGTACTTC; CDR3: CASSRGQANSYEQYF
V: TRBV12-3/TRBV12-4; size: -; J: TRBJ1-6; D: -; DNA: TGTGCCAGCGCCCCGGGACGGTCCTATAATTCACCCCCCCACTTT; CDR3: CASAPGRSYNSPPHF
V: TRBV4-1; size: -; J: TRBJ2-7; D: -; DNA: TGCGCCAGCAGCCAAAGGGTAACGGGGTACGAGCAGTACTTC; CDR3: CASSQRVTGYEQYF
V: TRBV2; size: -; J: TRBJ2-1; D: TRBD2; DNA: TGTGCCAGCTTTGCGGGAGAGGGCTCCAATGAGCAGTTCTTC; CDR3: CASFAGEGSNEQFF
V: TRBV24-1; size: many; J: TRBJ2-7; D: -; DNA: TGTGCCACCAGTGACCAAATCGACAGGCCCTACGAGCAGTACTTC; CDR3: CATSDQIDRPYEQYF
V: TRBV6-2/TRBV6-3; size: few; J: TRBJ2-1; D: -; DNA: TGTGCCAGCAGTTTTAGGGGGGGAACCTACAATGAGCAGTTCTTC; CDR3: CASSFRGGTYNEQFF
V: TRBV12-3/TRBV12-4; size: few; J: TRBJ2-5; D: -; DNA: TGTGCCAGCAGTTTCCGCCCGAGGGCCCAAGAGACCCAGTACTTC; CDR3: CASSFRPRAQETQYF
V: TRBV11-2; size: many; J: TRBJ2-1; D: -; DNA: TGTGCCAGCAGCCCAGGGTCAGGGGTATACAATGAGCAGTTCTTC; CDR3: CASSPGSGVYNEQFF
V: TRBV4-1; size: -; J: TRBJ1-3; D: -; DNA: TGCGCCAGCAGCCAACCCGACCCGAGGACCATATATTTT; CDR3: CASSQPDPRTIYF
V: TRBV5-1; size: -; J: TRBJ2-3; D: TRBD2; DNA: TGCGCCAGCAGCTCGACTAGCGGGGGTGTAGATACGCAGTATTTT; CDR3: CASSSTSGGVDTQYF
V: TRBV12-3/TRBV12-4; size: many; J: TRBJ1-6; D: -; DNA: TGTGCCAGCAGTTCAGGGACCTCACCCCTCCACTTT; CDR3: CASSSGTSPLHF
V: TRBV9; size: few; J: TRBJ2-6; D: -; DNA: TGTGCCAGCAGCGTAGATAAGTCCCTCAGCGTCCTGACTTTC; CDR3: CASSVDKSLSVLTF
V: TRBV4-3; size: few; J: TRBJ1-1; D: -; DNA: TGCGCCAGCAGCCAAGTCGCAGGCAGCGACACTGAAGCTTTCTTT; CDR3: CASSQVAGSDTEAFF
V: TRBV4-1; size: -; J: TRBJ1-1; D: TRBD1; DNA: TGCGCCAGCAGCCGACAGGGCGGTGGACTGAGCACTGAAGCTTTCTTT; CDR3: CASSRQGGGLSTEAFF
V: TRBV29-1; size: -; J: TRBJ2-7; D: -; DNA: TGCAGCGTTGAGGGGAGCTCCTACAATGAGCAGTACTTC; CDR3: CSVEGSSYNEQYF
V: TRBV20-1; size: -; J: TRBJ2-4; D: TRBD1; DNA: TGCAGTGCTAGAACCGGGACAGGGGGTTCCTTAGCCAAAAACATTCAGTACTTC; CDR3: CSARTGTGGSLAKNIQYF
V: TRBV20-1; size: -; J: TRBJ2-3; D: TRBD2; DNA: TGCAGTGCTCCCAACCTTTGGACTAGCGGGGGGGCACTCGGCACAGATACGCAGTATTTT; CDR3: CSAPNLWTSGGALGTDTQYF